Listed here are 12 T cell receptor beta chains from one sample, sequenced in a study of T-cell reconstitution after alpha-beta-depleted transplantation in children. The library targeted TCRbeta and was prepared with unique molecular identifiers. MiXCR, applied by TCRdb to the PCR reads, yields one record per CDR3 protein. Of approximately 980,000 distinct CDR3 sequences listed, roughly 29% are singletons. The specimen comprised PBMCs, mostly from graft donor cells, sampled 360 days after TCRalphabeta/CD19-depleted stem cell transplant. The receptors come from a boy younger than two who had a stem cell transplant for SCID, so the T cells may come from the graft donor.

The sample holds a few counts of this clonotype. The rearrangement joins TRBV6-5 to TRBJ2-7; D is possibly TRBD2 (6 bases). With 3 bases removed from V and 5 bases from J, the gap between germline ends came to 11 bases. This CDR3 spans 13 amino acids. Germline values: CDR1 MNHEY, CDR2 SVGAGI. The CDR3 DNA sequence: TGTGCCAGCAGTTATGGCGGGGTTGACGAGCAGTACTTC. It is translated as CASSYGGVDEQYF.

This clonotype was counted between two and nine times. The chain carries TRBV5-4 and TRBJ2-5; maybe TRBD2 (5 bases). With 0 bases removed from V and 4 bases from J, the gap between germline ends came to 10 bases. CDR1 is SGHNT and CDR2 is YYREEE in the germline V gene (reference sequence). The CDR3 has 14 residues. The CDR3: CASSLVSAGETQYF. CDR3 DNA: TGTGCCAGCAGCTTGGTTAGCGCGGGAGAGACCCAGTACTTC.

This clonotype came up a few times. The chain recombines TRBV4-3 with TRBJ2-7; D is unresolved. V lost 0 bases to trimming and J lost 1 base, with 13 bases between them. CDR1 is LGHNA and CDR2 is YSLEER in the germline V gene. CDR3 size: 16 residues. CDR3 in amino acids: CASSQEEGSASYEQYF. The CDR3 DNA is TGCGCCAGCAGCCAAGAAGAAGGCAGTGCGTCCTACGAGCAGTACTTC.

The table lists this clonotype with a few counts. The chain couples TRBV28 to TRBJ2-7, with D possibly being TRBD1 (5 bases). The V gene's germline CDR1 is MDHEN and CDR2 SYDVKM. V was cut by 5 bases and J by 1 base, with 18 bases left in between. CDR3 length equals 16 residues. Written as DNA, the CDR3 is TGTGCCAGCAGTGGGGCTTTACGTAGCCCGTCCTACGAGCAGTACTTC. It translates to CASSGALRSPSYEQYF.

The chain combines TRBV12-3 or TRBV12-4 with TRBJ2-2; D ambiguous. Trimming took off 0 bases at V and 5 bases at J, with 7 bases between the two ends. This CDR3 is built from 14 residues. The CDR3 spells CASSLAAPTGELFF. In DNA form, the CDR3 reads TGTGCCAGCAGTTTAGCGGCCCCAACCGGGGAGCTGTTTTTT.

The chain uses TRBV7-2 and TRBJ2-5, with TRBD2 identical over 9 bases. Germline CDR1 SGHTA, CDR2 FQGNSA. This CDR3 has 16 amino acids. The junction had 10 bases not matched to a gene; V was cut back by 3 bases and J by 5 bases. The chain's CDR3 is CASSLGLAGTRETQYF. CDR3 nucleotide sequence: TGTGCCAGCAGCTTGGGCCTAGCGGGGACACGGGAGACCCAGTACTTC.

V is TRBV28 and J is TRBJ1-5; a weak D match, TRBD1 (6 bases). The CDR3 is 16 amino acids. Trimming took off 5 bases at V and 0 bases at J, with 14 bases between the two ends. Germline-derived CDR1 and CDR2 are MDHEN and SYDVKM. The CDR3 region has the DNA TGTGCCAGCAGTCCGCGGCGGACAGATAGCAATCAGCCCCAGCATTTT. Amino acid sequence: CASSPRRTDSNQPQHF.

The sample holds a few counts of this clonotype. The chain is built from TRBV7-2 and TRBJ2-7; D is unclear. The V end lost 1 base, the J end lost 5 bases, and 9 bases lay between the germline ends. The CDR3 runs to 13 residues. Germline V lookup: CDR1 SGHTA, CDR2 FQGNSA. CDR3 protein: CASSLVSSDEQYF. CDR3 bases: TGTGCCAGCAGCTTAGTCTCGAGCGACGAGCAGTACTTC.

V is TRBV6-5 and J is TRBJ1-2, with 7 bases identical to TRBD1. The CDR3 covers 15 residues. Germline V gene lookup returns CDR1 MNHEY and CDR2 SVGAGI. The V segment lost 2 bases and the J segment 4 bases; nucleotides outside the gene matches: 7. CDR3 residues: CASSYEGTDPYGYTF. The CDR3 nucleotides are TGTGCCAGCAGTTACGAAGGGACAGACCCCTATGGCTACACCTTC.

This clonotype was picked up one time. The chain uses TRBV5-1 and TRBJ2-1; 10 bases are shared with TRBD1. V lost 5 bases to trimming and J lost 6 bases; unmatched junction nucleotides: 8. From germline, CDR1 is SGHRS and CDR2 YFSETQ. The CDR3 totals 15 residues. The CDR3 DNA is TGCGCCAGCAGTACCGGGACAGGGGTGGCCAATGAGCAGTTCTTC. Protein: CASSTGTGVANEQFF.

This clonotype was seen a single time. The rearrangement uses TRBV11-1 and TRBJ1-1; perhaps TRBD1 as D (5 bases). The ends were cut back, 4 bases at V and 7 bases at J, with 28 bases in the middle. Germline assignment: CDR1 SGHAT and CDR2 FQDESV (reference sequence). The CDR3 consists of 18 residues. This CDR3 reads CASSSHGGGTPYLLEAFF. CDR3 DNA: TGTGCCAGCAGCTCACATGGGGGGGGGACCCCCTACCTACTTGAAGCTTTCTTT.

V usage is TRBV5-1 and J usage is TRBJ2-6; D is ambiguous. CDR3 length equals 15 residues. The germline CDR1 and CDR2 sequences are SGHRS and YFSETQ. With 1 base removed from V and 6 bases from J, the gap between germline ends came to 11 bases. In DNA, the CDR3 is TGCGCCAGCAGCTTGCCCGTACTAACGGCCAACGTCCTGACTTTC. This encodes CASSLPVLTANVLTF.